One sample yielded the 22 T cell receptor beta chains listed below, sequenced in a study of T cell responses to AZD1222 COVID-19 vaccine. The repertoire was sequenced with immunoSEQ multiplex PCR; TCRdb's copy has only in-frame clones and lacks some. In the table there are about 120,000 clones, 85% to 90% of which are singletons. The sequences come from peripheral blood, collected on day 0 of AZD1222 vaccination. These receptors all stem from an adult in good health.

This sequence joins TRBV4-1 and TRBJ1-4, with D maybe TRBD1 (5 bases). The CDR3 sequence is 17 residues long. Germline CDR1 reads MGHRA; CDR2 reads YSYEKL. Trimming stripped 1 base from V and 6 bases from J, with 18 bases between. CDR3 in amino acids: CASSQGRARGLDEKLFF. CDR3 bases: TGCGCCAGCAGCCAAGGAAGGGCTAGGGGTTTGGATGAAAAACTGTTTTTT.

The chain couples TRBV9 to TRBJ1-1; no reliable D call. There are 15 residues in the CDR3. V dropped 0 bases and J dropped 1 base, with 10 bases sitting between them. Germline CDR1 is SGDLS and CDR2 is YYNGEE. The DNA for the CDR3 is TGTGCCAGCAGCGTAGTGGGCTCGGGGAACACTGAAGCTTTCTTT. It translates to CASSVVGSGNTEAFF.

The genes are TRBV2 and TRBJ1-2, with unresolved D. The CDR3 covers 13 residues. The germline V and J ends were trimmed by 8 bases and 2 bases, with 12 bases remaining between them. Germline CDR1 and CDR2: SNHLY and FYNNEI. The CDR3 region is CASAGRDNYGYTF. DNA of the CDR3: TGTGCCAGCGCAGGACGAGACAACTATGGCTACACCTTC.

This chain joins TRBV4-2 and TRBJ2-1; the D gene is possibly TRBD2 (6 bases). V was shortened by 4 bases and J by 2 bases, with 12 bases between the two germline ends. The CDR3 is 15 amino acids. The germline V gene encodes CDR1 LGHNA and CDR2 YNFKEQ. The CDR3 sequence is CASSPRDSPYNEQFF. CDR3 in DNA: TGTGCCAGCAGCCCACGGGACTCGCCCTACAATGAGCAGTTCTTC.

The chain is built from TRBV3-1 (or the pseudogene TRBV3-2) and TRBJ2-5; 9 bases match TRBD2. V dropped 5 bases and J dropped 1; count of bases not matched to a gene: 8. The CDR3 runs to 16 residues. CDR1 is LGHDT, CDR2 YNNKEL, per germline (reference sequence). CDR3 protein: CASSVGVAGVQETQYF. DNA of the CDR3: TGTGCCAGCAGCGTCGGAGTAGCGGGGGTCCAAGAGACCCAGTACTTC.

The chain employs TRBV11-3 and TRBJ2-2; D call uncertain. The CDR3 sequence is 13 residues long. CDR1 SGHNT and CDR2 YENEEA come from the germline V gene. Between the trimmed V and J ends, which lost 3 bases and 3 bases, there was a span of 5 bases. CDR3: CASSLTDTGELFF. The CDR3 region has the DNA TGTGCCAGCAGCTTGACGGACACCGGGGAGCTGTTTTTT.

This clone was detected once. In DNA, the CDR3 is TGTGCCAGCACCACCGCCCTACAGGGGCACGAGCAGTACTTC. This encodes CASTTALQGHEQYF. This sequence joins TRBV3-1 (or the pseudogene TRBV3-2) and TRBJ2-7, with 7 bases matching TRBD1. The germline V gene encodes CDR1 LGHDT and CDR2 YNNKEL (reference sequence). The CDR3 has 14 residues. With V trimmed by 7 bases and J by 5 bases, 11 bases remained unmatched.

The chain has TRBV18 and TRBJ1-1; tentative D call: TRBD1 (6 bases). CDR1 and CDR2 from the germline V gene are KGHSH and LQKENI. V shed 2 bases and J shed 6 bases, with 13 bases lying between them. The CDR3 sequence is 14 residues long. The CDR3 reads CASSPTGRDAEAFF. DNA for the CDR3: TGTGCCAGCTCACCAACAGGGAGGGACGCTGAAGCTTTCTTT.

The chain has TRBV5-1 and TRBJ2-1; TRBD2 is a possible D gene (5 bases). Trimming took 5 bases from V and 0 from J, leaving 12 bases between them. This CDR3 contains 15 residues. Germline V CDR1 and CDR2: SGHRS, YFSETQ. The CDR3 loop is CASRYSGSSYNEQFF. The CDR3 DNA follows: TGCGCCAGCAGATACTCGGGGAGCTCCTACAATGAGCAGTTCTTC.

Regarding this clone: Different DNA sequences within this sample yield the same CDR3. This chain connects TRBV27 to TRBJ2-7; no firm D call. This CDR3 region has 13 residues. Trimming removed 1 base at V and 1 base at J, with 5 bases between. Germline V gives CDR1 MNHEY, CDR2 SMNVEV (reference sequence). CDR3 sequence (DNA): TGTGCCAGCAGTTTATGGGGATCCTACGAGCAGTACTTC. Translated, it gives CASSLWGSYEQYF.

V is TRBV28 and J is TRBJ2-1, with 10 bases fitting TRBD2. This CDR3 comprises 16 residues. CDR1 is MDHEN, CDR2 SYDVKM, per germline. The V segment lost 4 bases and the J segment 2 bases; nucleotides outside the gene matches: 5. DNA of the CDR3: TGTGCCAGCAGTTCACCTAGCGGGGGCCCCTACAATGAGCAGTTCTTC. Its protein product is CASSSPSGGPYNEQFF.

The V call is TRBV2, the J call TRBJ1-2; 8 positions agree with TRBD1. V shed 5 bases and J 1 base; nucleotides not matched to a gene: 6. In germline, CDR1 is SNHLY, CDR2 FYNNEI. This CDR3 spans 15 amino acids. CDR3 in DNA: TGTGCCAGCAGTTTGGGACAGGCTAATAACTATGGCTACACCTTC. Protein sequence: CASSLGQANNYGYTF. Variable domain in full (rest from reference TRBV2 and TRBJ1-2): EPEVTQTPSHQVTQMGQEVILRCVPISNHLYFYWYRQILGQKVEFLVSFYNNEISEKSEIFDDQFSVERPDGSNFTLKIRSTKLEDSAMYFCASSLGQANNYGYTFGSGTRLTVV.

This chain links TRBV12-5 with TRBJ2-3, with 9 bases fitting TRBD2. The CDR3 length is 16 residues. The V gene end was trimmed by 0 bases and the J gene end by 2 bases; junction bases not matched to a gene: 3. Germline V lookup: CDR1 LGHNT, CDR2 FRNRAP. CDR3 nucleotide sequence: TGTGCTAGTGGTTTGGTCGTAGCGGGAGCCACAGATACGCAGTATTTT. As protein: CASGLVVAGATDTQYF.

The chain couples TRBV6-5 to TRBJ1-1; TRBD1 matches 10 bases. Per germline, CDR1 MNHEY and CDR2 SVGAGI. V was clipped by 6 bases and J by 5 bases; unmatched bases: 3. The CDR3 covers 13 residues. Written as DNA, the CDR3 is TGTGCCAGCAGGGGGACAGGGGTGACTGAAGCTTTCTTT. It encodes CASRGTGVTEAFF.

The rearrangement links TRBV5-4 to TRBJ1-6; TRBD1 is a possible D gene (5 bases). Germline V gene data show CDR1 as SGHNT and CDR2 as YYREEE (reference sequence). V lost 0 bases, J lost 8 bases, and 9 bases lay in between. This CDR3 comprises 14 residues. CDR3 DNA sequence: TGTGCCAGCAGCTTGGGGGGAGGGGATTCACCCCTCCACTTT. It codes for CASSLGGGDSPLHF. Filled out from reference TRBV5-4 and TRBJ1-6, the complete variable domain reads ETGVTQSPTHLIKTRGQQVTLRCSSQSGHNTVSWYQQALGQGPQFIFQYYREEENGRGNFPPRFSGLQFPNYSSELNVNALELDDSALYLCASSLGGGDSPLHFGNGTRLTVT.

This clone was counted between two and nine times. The genes are TRBV7-8 and TRBJ1-4, with TRBD1 identical over 8 bases. Per germline, CDR1 SGHVS and CDR2 FQNEAQ. The V segment lost 1 base and the J segment 5 bases; nucleotides outside the gene matches: 3. This CDR3 spans 15 amino acids. Written as DNA, the CDR3 is TGTGCCAGCAGCTTAGACAGGGGGAGGAATGAAAAACTGTTTTTT. Its protein product is CASSLDRGRNEKLFF.

The CDR3 nucleotides read TGTGCCAGCAGTGGGGACAGGGGTGAAGCTTTCTTT. Residues: CASSGDRGEAFF. V and J are TRBV2 and TRBJ1-1, with TRBD1 identical over 10 bases. The trim removed 4 bases at V and 7 bases at J, leaving 0 bases unmatched. CDR1 is SNHLY and CDR2 is FYNNEI in the germline V gene. The CDR3 spans 12 residues.

The V gene is TRBV6-5, the J gene TRBJ2-1, with 8 nucleotides matching TRBD2. The CDR3 totals 15 residues. V shed 5 bases, J shed 6 bases, and the junction held 9 bases outside the gene matches. Germline loops: CDR1 MNHEY, CDR2 SVGAGI. CDR3 protein: CASSQSGTRINEQFF. The CDR3 DNA sequence: TGTGCCAGCAGTCAATCCGGGACTAGAATCAATGAGCAGTTCTTC.

This clone was observed once. This chain uses TRBV5-4 with TRBJ2-7; D possibly corresponds to TRBD2 (6 bases). The CDR3 has 11 residues. The V gene's germline CDR1 is SGHNT and CDR2 YYREEE (reference sequence). V was trimmed by 4 bases and J by 8 bases, leaving 10 bases between them. The CDR3 reads CASSGGAKQYF. The CDR3 region has the DNA TGTGCCAGCAGCGGAGGGGCCAAGCAGTACTTC.

V and J are TRBV11-2 and TRBJ1-1; D gene ambiguous. V was clipped by 4 bases and J by 5 bases, with 11 bases between them. CDR1 and CDR2 (germline): SGHAT, FQNNGV. The length of the CDR3 is 13 residues. DNA of the CDR3: TGTGCCAGCAGCTCACAACCGGGAACTGAAGCTTTCTTT. Protein product: CASSSQPGTEAFF.

The chain combines TRBV30 with TRBJ1-5; TRBD1 is a possible D gene (5 bases). Germline CDR1 is GTSNPN and CDR2 is SVGIG (reference sequence). V dropped 2 bases and J dropped 4 bases, with 12 bases sitting between them. This CDR3 has 14 residues. The CDR3 sequence: CAWSIGGGNQPQHF. CDR3 bases: TGTGCCTGGAGTATCGGGGGTGGGAATCAGCCCCAGCATTTT. Complete variable domain (other parts from reference TRBV30 and TRBJ1-5): SQTIHQWPATLVQPVGSPLSLECTVEGTSNPNLYWYRQAAGRGLQLLFYSVGIGQISSEVPQNLSASRPQDRQFILSSKKLLLSDSGFYLCAWSIGGGNQPQHFGDGTRLSIL.

The chain uses TRBV9 and TRBJ2-2; 9 nucleotides match TRBD1. J gave up 4 bases and V 1 base, and 2 bases lay outside the gene matches. The germline gives CDR1 SGDLS, CDR2 YYNGEE. This CDR3 region has 15 residues. The CDR3 here is CASSVTGGSTGELFF. In DNA, the CDR3 is TGTGCCAGCAGCGTAACAGGGGGCAGCACCGGGGAGCTGTTTTTT. Based on the CDR3 plus reference TRBV9 and TRBJ2-2, the full variable domain is DSGVTQTPKHLITATGQRVTLRCSPRSGDLSVYWYQQSLDQGLQFLIQYYNGEERAKGNILERFSAQQFPDLHSELNLSSLELGDSALYFCASSVTGGSTGELFFGEGSRLTVL.